The clone carrying this T cell receptor beta chain came up a few times. No antigen is known for it. The V gene end was trimmed by 5 bases and the J gene end by 9 bases; junction bases not matched to a gene: 3. From germline, CDR1 is SGHNT and CDR2 YENEEA. The CDR3 runs to 13 residues. This sample is drawn from a study of beta chain features in type 1 diabetes. Notes on the study in general: Among type 1 diabetes patients, VDJ junctions had fewer insertions and more deletions. Shorter templates might be favored by PCR, equally in patients and controls.

Sequenced material consisted of expressed TCRB transcripts (all of the isolated RNA was reverse transcribed). TCRdb's copy holds only in-frame clones and misses some; the assay was immunoSEQ multiplex PCR. This table has about 330,000 clones, about 11% appearing once. Sequences were obtained from naive CD4+ T cells from blood. This receptor was obtained from a woman aged 25 to 39 in good health. The chain carries TRBV11-3 and TRBJ2-1, with 11 bases aligning to TRBD2. The CDR3 region has the DNA TGTGCCAGCAGCCCTCTAGCGGGAGGTGAGCAGTTCTTC. It codes for CASSPLAGGEQFF. The variable domain in full, with the rest retrieved from reference TRBV11-3 and TRBJ2-1, is EAGVVQSPRYKIIEKKQPVAFWCNPISGHNTLYWYLQNLGQGPELLIRYENEEAVDDSQLPKDRFSAERLKGVDSTLKIQPAELGDSAVYLCASSPLAGGEQFFGPGTRLTVL.